This TCR beta chain comes out of a study of blood T cell repertoires in COVID-19 (dated by TCRdb to 2018 to 2020). About the investigation overall: Samples from collaborators originated in the United States, Italy and Spain and spanned both the acute and convalescent phases of COVID-19. Subjects who had been exposed to COVID-19, were actively infected with it, or had recovered from it provided the deeply sampled blood TCRbeta repertoires that made up the dataset. A freely available public database, intended as a resource for researchers studying the immune response to SARS-CoV-2, is where the repertoires were released. Where available, HLA class I and class II types were obtained from metadata supplied by the sample provider rather than from assay-based typing. A de-identified subject ID, COVID-19 status, age in years and sex were almost always included in the sample metadata. Samples were obtained from the ongoing ImmuneRACE study (first 160 participants) and from some 1,200 subjects provided by 6 global collaborators. The prospective study material was composed of cDNA or gDNA derived from T cells, B-cell-depleted T cells, or PBMCs. Paper-wide results and their limitations: The quantity of clinical and demographic metadata differed by source and by participant and was supplied without curation.

Including the terminal cysteine and phenylalanine, the CDR3 comprises 14 residues. Just CDR3 DNA is preserved here, 42 bases in frame from base 1. The germline V gene provides CDR1 MNHEY and CDR2 SVGEGT. V was cut back by 2 bases and J by 0 bases, leaving a gap of 7 bases between them. About this clone: The antigen it binds to is not known. Base-call qualities are not available, and no considerably larger clone is one nucleotide away.

A second Seattle source provided samples from volunteer blood donors who had recovered from COVID-19. Whole blood was collected in K2EDTA tubes by collaborating institutions according to the institutions' own protocols. For TCRbeta analysis, collaborators shipped samples in one of three forms: frozen whole blood, isolated PBMCs, or DNA extracted from either of those sample types. The immunoSEQ Assay, a bias-controlled multiplex PCR, was used to amplify TCRbeta CDR3 regions from genomic DNA. From the authors' description of their analysis: The number of nucleated cells in each sample was estimated by amplification of reference gene primers within the assay. To quantify the absolute abundance of each unique TCRbeta CDR3 rearrangement, sequence reads were collapsed and filtered. For each sample, productive Simpson clonality was calculated as the square root of Simpson's diversity index across productive rearrangements. The immuneACCESS repertoire file appears here via TCRdb, limited to in-frame rearrangements. These files lack a portion of the clones; in checked studies, under half of the deficit traces to unresolved V genes, and the cause of the others is not known. For V, J and clone size, that table is used; D and trimming come from the DNA. The sample table records around 280,000 clones; about 90% of these occur just once. The ten largest account for about 1.9% of the sample.

The sample comprised peripheral blood. The chain was built from TRBV6-2 or TRBV6-3 and TRBJ1-1, with the identity of the D gene unclear. The receptor was derived from a woman in her 30s who had recovered from COVID-19. The bases read TGTGCCAGCAGTTACCAGTTAATGAACACTGAAGCTTTCTTT. Translated, this gives CASSYQLMNTEAFF.